These 20 T cell receptor beta chains originate from one sample sequenced in a study of T-cell memory formation after mild COVID-19. Each CDR3 protein gets one entry after TCRdb re-called the 5' RACE reads with MiXCR. The table lists some 350,000 distinct CDR3 sequences, under 15% of them singletons. The specimen sequenced was PBMCs or a T cell subset sorted from them (not recorded which). Receptor source: a man aged 18 to 29 who had mild COVID-19 (a few samples of this study predate the infection). Cell type and time point are not known.

The table lists this clonotype with a few counts. The rearrangement links TRBV10-3 to TRBJ1-2; tentatively, D is TRBD1 (5 bases). The V end lost 6 bases, the J end lost 5 bases, and 13 bases lay between the germline ends. Germline V gene lookup returns CDR1 ENHRY and CDR2 SYGVKD. The CDR3 covers 13 residues. The DNA for the CDR3 is TGTGCCATCAGCCCGCCGGGGCCGTATGGCTACACCTTC. It translates to CAISPPGPYGYTF.

This clonotype appeared a few times. The chain recombines TRBV30 with TRBJ2-6, with D possibly matching TRBD1 (5 bases). The V gene's germline CDR1 is GTSNPN and CDR2 SVGIG (reference sequence). With 8 bases removed from V and 3 bases from J, the gap between germline ends came to 11 bases. CDR3 length: 13 residues. The CDR3: CAERGDGANVLTF. As DNA, the CDR3 is TGTGCCGAAAGGGGCGATGGGGCCAACGTCCTGACTTTC. Filled out from reference TRBV30 and TRBJ2-6, the complete variable domain reads SQTIHQWPATLVQPVGSPLSLECTVEGTSNPNLYWYRQAAGRGLQLLFYSVGIGQISSEVPQNLSASRPQDRQFILSSKKLLLSDSGFYLCAERGDGANVLTFGAGSRLTVL.

The chain joins TRBV28 to TRBJ1-2, with D uncertain. Germline CDR1 MDHEN, CDR2 SYDVKM. V lost 4 bases and J 6 bases, leaving 6 bases between the germline ends. CDR3 length: 11 residues. The CDR3 DNA reads as TGTGCCAGCAGTTACCAGGATGGCTACACCTTC. Protein sequence: CASSYQDGYTF.

This clonotype has at least ten counts. This sequence joins TRBV25-1 and TRBJ2-2, with D uncertain. CDR1 is MGHDK and CDR2 is SYGVNS in the germline V gene. The CDR3 is 13 amino acids. Trimming took off 3 bases at V and 4 bases at J, with 6 bases between the two ends. CDR3 in DNA: TGTGCCAGCAGTGATCTGAGCACCGGGGAGCTGTTTTTT. Translated: CASSDLSTGELFF.

This clonotype was observed a handful of times. The chain has TRBV20-1 and TRBJ2-7; 11 positions agree with TRBD2. Germline assignment: CDR1 DFQATT and CDR2 SNEGSKA (reference sequence). Trimming removed 5 bases from V and 5 bases from J; junction bases left unmatched: 5. This CDR3 spans 13 amino acids. CDR3 in DNA: TGCAGTGCTTTCTCGACTAGCGGGGACGAGCAGTACTTC. This codes for CSAFSTSGDEQYF.

The V gene is TRBV19, the J gene TRBJ2-7; D is perhaps TRBD1 or TRBD2 (5 bases each). Trimming took 3 bases from V and 2 from J, leaving 17 bases between them. The CDR3 spans 16 residues. Germline CDR1 LNHDA, CDR2 SQIVND (reference sequence). In DNA, the CDR3 is TGTGCCAGTAGTATCTTAGGCTCCGAGGGGACCTACGAGCAGTACTTC. Its translation: CASSILGSEGTYEQYF.

The chain recombines TRBV6-1 with TRBJ1-5; 7 nucleotides align to TRBD1. The CDR3 sequence is 13 residues long. V shed 6 bases and J 11 bases; nucleotides not matched to a gene: 10. In germline, CDR1 is MNHNS, CDR2 SASEGT. As DNA, the CDR3 is TGTGCCAGCAGGTCCTACAGGGGCAGGGCCCAGCATTTT. Amino acid sequence: CASRSYRGRAQHF.

This clonotype occurred a few times. The chain uses TRBV6-6 and TRBJ1-5, with a possible D match to TRBD1 (6 bases). The CDR3 runs 15 residues. Germline V CDR1 and CDR2: MNHNY, SVGAGI (reference sequence). V gave up 11 bases and J gave up 1 base, with 18 bases separating them. CDR3 region: CACRSEGVSNQPQHF. The CDR3 DNA reads TGTGCCTGTCGTTCTGAGGGGGTGAGCAATCAGCCCCAGCATTTT.

The chain is built from TRBV7-9 and TRBJ2-5; either TRBD1 or TRBD2 may fit D (5 bases each). The CDR3 length is 16 residues. Looked up from germline, CDR1 is SEHNR and CDR2 is FQNEAQ (reference sequence). Trimming took 1 base from V and 5 from J, leaving 17 bases between them. The CDR3 loop is CASSLGELLWGETQYF. CDR3 coding DNA: TGTGCCAGCAGCTTAGGGGAGCTCCTATGGGGGGAGACCCAGTACTTC.

This clonotype has a count of ten or more. The chain links TRBV6-5 to TRBJ2-5; 7 bases match TRBD1. This CDR3 has 14 amino acids. Germline trimming cut 0 bases from V and 2 bases from J; bases unmatched to any gene: 0. Germline V gene lookup returns CDR1 MNHEY and CDR2 SVGAGI. CDR3 region: CASSYSTGQETQYF. DNA for the CDR3: TGTGCCAGCAGTTACTCGACAGGGCAAGAGACCCAGTACTTC.

In its sample, this clonotype was seen a few times. The V gene is TRBV10-3, the J gene TRBJ1-4; D unclear. The germline CDR1 and CDR2 sequences are ENHRY and SYGVKD. The CDR3 contains 13 residues. Trimming stripped 7 bases from V and 1 base from J, with 7 bases between. The CDR3 reads CAITEGTNEKLFF. In DNA form, the CDR3 reads TGTGCCATCACCGAGGGAACTAATGAAAAACTGTTTTTT.

This clonotype was seen only a few times. The chain couples TRBV5-4 to TRBJ1-2, with no clear D. The CDR3 length is 13 residues. Trimming stripped 4 bases from V and 9 bases from J, with 16 bases between. CDR1 and CDR2 from the germline V gene are SGHNT and YYREEE (reference sequence). The CDR3 reads CASSDNLRIRYTF. CDR3 DNA sequence: TGTGCCAGCAGCGACAACTTGCGCATCCGCTACACCTTC.

This clonotype was recorded a few times. The chain recombines TRBV6-5 with TRBJ2-1, with TRBD1 matching over 7 bases. Trimming at V came to 0 bases and at J to 4 bases, leaving 6 bases not matched to a gene. The CDR3 loop spans 16 amino acids. Germline values: CDR1 MNHEY, CDR2 SVGAGI. The CDR3, as DNA: TGTGCCAGCAGTTACTCGAGTTCAGGGGGTTACAATGAGCAGTTCTTC. This gives the protein CASSYSSSGGYNEQFF.

This clonotype has a handful of counts. The chain uses TRBV10-2 and TRBJ1-2; 7 bases align to TRBD1. The CDR3 has 13 residues. CDR1 WSHSY and CDR2 SAAADI come from the germline V gene. The V and J ends lost 8 bases and 4 bases, in that order; junction bases with no gene match: 7. The CDR3, as DNA: TGCGCCAGCCTACAGGGGAGAGTCTATGGCTACACCTTC. Protein sequence: CASLQGRVYGYTF.

This sequence joins TRBV9 and TRBJ2-3; tentative D call: TRBD1 (5 bases). The V and J ends lost 4 bases and 1 base respectively, with 16 bases between them. The germline V gene encodes CDR1 SGDLS and CDR2 YYNGEE. CDR3 length: 16 residues. Here the CDR3 DNA reads TGTGCCAGCAGCCTCCTCAAGGGGTCGGGCACAGATACGCAGTATTTT. This encodes CASSLLKGSGTDTQYF.

The gene calls are TRBV7-2 and TRBJ2-1; the match to TRBD2 covers 8 bases. CDR1 and CDR2 from the germline V gene are SGHTA and FQGNSA. Trimming at V came to 4 bases and at J to 6 bases, leaving 11 bases not matched to a gene. This CDR3 is built from 16 residues. The CDR3 bases are TGTGCCAGCAGCTGGCCCCCTGCGGGGGGCCCCAATGAGCAGTTCTTC. Translating gives CASSWPPAGGPNEQFF.

J is TRBJ2-5 and V is TRBV7-9; D remains ambiguous. CDR3 length equals 14 residues. V was pared by 2 bases and J by 4 bases, with 11 bases between. Germline values: CDR1 SEHNR, CDR2 FQNEAQ (reference sequence). CDR3 in amino acids: CASSLTMSLETQYF. CDR3 nucleotide sequence: TGTGCCAGCAGCTTAACCATGTCGCTAGAGACCCAGTACTTC.

This clonotype was seen a few times. V is TRBV25-1 and J is TRBJ2-5, with D unresolved. The length of the CDR3 is 15 residues. Deletions cut 2 bases from V and 2 bases from J, with 12 bases between. Germline V gene sequence: CDR1 MGHDK, CDR2 SYGVNS. The CDR3 DNA reads as TGTGCCAGCAGTGAAGGTTGGCGGCAACAAGAGACCCAGTACTTC. Amino acids: CASSEGWRQQETQYF.

The chain carries TRBV5-1 and TRBJ1-1; no clear D. The CDR3 spans 14 residues. The ends were cut back, 5 bases at V and 1 base at J, with 12 bases in the middle. CDR1 and CDR2 (germline): SGHRS, YFSETQ. For the CDR3, the DNA is TGCGCCAGCAGAGCTCCGATGGAGAACACTGAAGCTTTCTTT. Protein: CASRAPMENTEAFF.

V gene TRBV7-9 combines with J gene TRBJ1-1; D possibly corresponds to TRBD1 (5 bases). Germline CDR1 is SEHNR and CDR2 is FQNEAQ (reference sequence). The V end was cut by 5 bases, the J end by 5 bases, with 12 bases between. CDR3 size: 13 residues. This CDR3 is CASSPDGGTEAFF. The CDR3 DNA reads TGTGCCAGCAGCCCAGACGGGGGGACTGAAGCTTTCTTT.